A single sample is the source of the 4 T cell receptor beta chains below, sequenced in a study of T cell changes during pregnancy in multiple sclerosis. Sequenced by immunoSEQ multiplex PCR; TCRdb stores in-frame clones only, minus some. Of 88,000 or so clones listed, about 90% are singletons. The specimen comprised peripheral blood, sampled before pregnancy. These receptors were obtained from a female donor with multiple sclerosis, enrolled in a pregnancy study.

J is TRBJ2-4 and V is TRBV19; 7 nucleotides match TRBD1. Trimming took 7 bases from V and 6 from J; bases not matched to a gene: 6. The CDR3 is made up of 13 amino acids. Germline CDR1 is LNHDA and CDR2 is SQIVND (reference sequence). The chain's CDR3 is CASTDRVGNIQYF. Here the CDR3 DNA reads TGTGCCAGTACTGACAGGGTTGGAAACATTCAGTACTTC.

For the CDR3, the DNA is TGTGCCAGTAAAGTGGGGGGGCCTTCGAATGAGCAGTTCTTC. Translated: CASKVGGPSNEQFF. The gene calls are TRBV6-5 and TRBJ2-1, with TRBD2 as a possible D gene (7 bases). The CDR3 totals 14 residues. In germline, CDR1 is MNHEY, CDR2 SVGAGI. The V end was cut by 9 bases, the J end by 7 bases, with 19 bases between.

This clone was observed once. This chain's CDR3 is CASKVTGVPSYEQYF. The DNA for the CDR3 is TGTGCCAGCAAAGTAACGGGAGTGCCTTCCTACGAGCAGTACTTC. The chain combines TRBV6-1 with TRBJ2-7, with D possibly matching TRBD2 (6 bases). This CDR3 is built from 15 residues. V was trimmed by 7 bases and J by 1 base, leaving 17 bases between them. The germline CDR1 and CDR2 sequences are MNHNS and SASEGT.

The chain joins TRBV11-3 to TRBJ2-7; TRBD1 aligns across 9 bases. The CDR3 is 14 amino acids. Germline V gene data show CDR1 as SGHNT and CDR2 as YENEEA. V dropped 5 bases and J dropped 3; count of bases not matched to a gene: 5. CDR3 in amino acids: CASSRGTGSYEQYF. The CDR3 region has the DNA TGTGCCAGCAGCCGCGGGACAGGGAGCTACGAGCAGTACTTC.